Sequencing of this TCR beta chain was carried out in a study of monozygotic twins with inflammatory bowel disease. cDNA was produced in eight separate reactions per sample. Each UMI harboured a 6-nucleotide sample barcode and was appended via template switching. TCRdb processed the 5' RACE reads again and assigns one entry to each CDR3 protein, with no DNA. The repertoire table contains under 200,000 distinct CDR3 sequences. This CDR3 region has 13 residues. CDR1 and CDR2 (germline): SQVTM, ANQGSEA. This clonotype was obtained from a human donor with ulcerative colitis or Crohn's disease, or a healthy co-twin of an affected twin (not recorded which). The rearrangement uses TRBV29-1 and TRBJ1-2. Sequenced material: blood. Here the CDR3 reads CSVSHGILRGYTF.